This T cell receptor (beta chain) was sequenced for a study of a mutant IDH1 vaccine in newly diagnosed glioma. The overall study: Initiation of the vaccine course occurred 4-6 weeks after radiotherapy alone, or alongside temozolomide cycles. Study outcomes and limitations: More than 80% of patients showed vaccine-induced immune responses across multiple MHC alleles.

The sample's time point: week 35, safety follow-up. Topical imiquimod was applied with each vaccine dose, which held 300 ug of mutant IDH1 20-mer peptide. In weeks 1, 3, 5, 7, 11, 15, 19 and 23, patients were vaccinated. Data came from immunoSEQ multiplex PCR; TCRdb stores just in-frame clones and leaves some out. This repertoire shows tens of thousands of clones, roughly 84% found once; its top ten account for less than 15%. Comment on this clone: Its specificity is not known.

Germline V gene sequence: CDR1 LNHDA, CDR2 SQIVND (reference sequence). The CDR3 is 14 amino acids. After removal of 8 bases from V and 1 base from J, the junction contained 7 bases not matched to a gene. The sequence was collected from a man aged 18 to 29 with glioma. The sequencing here drew on PBMCs, taken from a glioma patient whose treatment included an IDH1 peptide vaccine. The chain links TRBV19 to TRBJ2-7, with TRBD1 identical over 8 bases. Here the CDR3 DNA reads TGTGCCAGTGGCGGACAGGGAGGATCCTACGAGCAGTACTTC. This codes for CASGGQGGSYEQYF.